The T cell receptor beta chain described here comes from a study of control samples from healthy donors and cancer patients. J was trimmed by 0 bases and V by 0 bases; bases with no gene match: 8. The CDR3 loop spans 17 amino acids. The germline CDR1 and CDR2 sequences are SGHVS and FNYEAQ. Profiled with immunoSEQ multiplex PCR; TCRdb holds only in-frame clones, not every one. The table lists roughly 54,000 clones, around 96% of them singletons. Concerning this clone itself: Within the sample, other DNA sequences also encode this same CDR3.

Sequenced: blood. J is TRBJ2-7 and V is TRBV7-6; 7 bases map to TRBD2. The sequence was collected from a woman in her 30s in good health. CDR3 amino acids: CASSLAGREWGSYEQYF. CDR3 DNA sequence: TGTGCCAGCAGCTTAGCGGGGCGGGAGTGGGGCTCCTACGAGCAGTACTTC.